This T cell receptor (beta chain) was found in a study of graft-versus-host responses after intestinal transplantation. The study's findings and limits: Some GvH clones were seen earlier in gut or blood, suggesting intestinal origin. The highest levels of circulating GvH clones went along with early declines in HvG clones after transplant.

V shed 3 bases, J shed 3 bases, and the junction held 13 bases outside the gene matches. CDR3 length equals 16 residues. Germline loops: CDR1 GTSNPN, CDR2 SVGIG (reference sequence). Points on this clone: Its antigen is as yet unknown.

Sequenced by immunoSEQ multiplex PCR; TCRdb stores in-frame clones only, minus some. The table shows around 45,000 clones, with about 93% occurring only once. The genes are TRBV30 and TRBJ1-1, with 7 positions matching TRBD1. The input for sequencing was unstimulated CD4+ T cells sorted from spleen or lymph node cells, taken before transplant. The origin of this receptor is a human donor who was the organ donor for an intestinal transplant. The CDR3 loop is CAWRGTYDRAYTEAFF. Written as DNA, the CDR3 is TGTGCCTGGAGGGGGACCTATGACAGGGCGTACACTGAAGCTTTCTTT.